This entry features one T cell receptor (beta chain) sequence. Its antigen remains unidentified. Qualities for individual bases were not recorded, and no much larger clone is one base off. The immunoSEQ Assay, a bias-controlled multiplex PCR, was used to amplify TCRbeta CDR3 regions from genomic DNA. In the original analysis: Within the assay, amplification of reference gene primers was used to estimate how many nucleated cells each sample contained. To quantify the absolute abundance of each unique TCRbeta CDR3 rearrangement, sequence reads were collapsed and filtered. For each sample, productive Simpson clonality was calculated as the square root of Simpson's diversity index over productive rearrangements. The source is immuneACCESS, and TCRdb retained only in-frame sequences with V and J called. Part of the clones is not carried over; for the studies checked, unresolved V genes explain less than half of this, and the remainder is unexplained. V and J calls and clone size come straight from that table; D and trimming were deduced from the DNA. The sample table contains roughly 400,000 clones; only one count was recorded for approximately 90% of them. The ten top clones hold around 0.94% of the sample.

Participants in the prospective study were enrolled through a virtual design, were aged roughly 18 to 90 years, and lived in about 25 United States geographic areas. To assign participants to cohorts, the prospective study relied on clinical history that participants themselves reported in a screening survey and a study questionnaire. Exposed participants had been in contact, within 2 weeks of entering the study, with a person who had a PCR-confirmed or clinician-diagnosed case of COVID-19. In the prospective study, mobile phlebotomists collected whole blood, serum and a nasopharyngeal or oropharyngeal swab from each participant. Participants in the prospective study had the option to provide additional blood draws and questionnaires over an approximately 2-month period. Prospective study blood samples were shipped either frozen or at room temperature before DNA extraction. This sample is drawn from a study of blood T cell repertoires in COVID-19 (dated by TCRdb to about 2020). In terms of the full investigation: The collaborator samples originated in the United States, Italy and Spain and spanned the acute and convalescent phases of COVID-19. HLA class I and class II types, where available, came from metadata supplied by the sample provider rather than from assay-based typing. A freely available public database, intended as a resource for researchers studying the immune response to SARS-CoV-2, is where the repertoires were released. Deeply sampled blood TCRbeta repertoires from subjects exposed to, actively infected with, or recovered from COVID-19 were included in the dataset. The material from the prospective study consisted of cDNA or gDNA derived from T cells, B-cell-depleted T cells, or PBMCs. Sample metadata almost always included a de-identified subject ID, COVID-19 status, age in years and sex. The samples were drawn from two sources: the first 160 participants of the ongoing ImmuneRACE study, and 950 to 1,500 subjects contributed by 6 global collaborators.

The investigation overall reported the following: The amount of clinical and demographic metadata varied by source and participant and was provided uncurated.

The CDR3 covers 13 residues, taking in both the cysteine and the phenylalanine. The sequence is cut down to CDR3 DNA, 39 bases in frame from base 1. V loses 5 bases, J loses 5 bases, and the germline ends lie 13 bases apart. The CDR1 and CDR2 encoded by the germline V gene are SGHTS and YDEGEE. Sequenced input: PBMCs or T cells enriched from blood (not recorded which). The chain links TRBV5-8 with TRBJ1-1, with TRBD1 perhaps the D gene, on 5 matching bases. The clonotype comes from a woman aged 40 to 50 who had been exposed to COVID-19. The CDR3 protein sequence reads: CASSFGRGTEAFF. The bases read TGTGCCAGCAGTTTCGGACGGGGGACTGAAGCTTTCTTT.